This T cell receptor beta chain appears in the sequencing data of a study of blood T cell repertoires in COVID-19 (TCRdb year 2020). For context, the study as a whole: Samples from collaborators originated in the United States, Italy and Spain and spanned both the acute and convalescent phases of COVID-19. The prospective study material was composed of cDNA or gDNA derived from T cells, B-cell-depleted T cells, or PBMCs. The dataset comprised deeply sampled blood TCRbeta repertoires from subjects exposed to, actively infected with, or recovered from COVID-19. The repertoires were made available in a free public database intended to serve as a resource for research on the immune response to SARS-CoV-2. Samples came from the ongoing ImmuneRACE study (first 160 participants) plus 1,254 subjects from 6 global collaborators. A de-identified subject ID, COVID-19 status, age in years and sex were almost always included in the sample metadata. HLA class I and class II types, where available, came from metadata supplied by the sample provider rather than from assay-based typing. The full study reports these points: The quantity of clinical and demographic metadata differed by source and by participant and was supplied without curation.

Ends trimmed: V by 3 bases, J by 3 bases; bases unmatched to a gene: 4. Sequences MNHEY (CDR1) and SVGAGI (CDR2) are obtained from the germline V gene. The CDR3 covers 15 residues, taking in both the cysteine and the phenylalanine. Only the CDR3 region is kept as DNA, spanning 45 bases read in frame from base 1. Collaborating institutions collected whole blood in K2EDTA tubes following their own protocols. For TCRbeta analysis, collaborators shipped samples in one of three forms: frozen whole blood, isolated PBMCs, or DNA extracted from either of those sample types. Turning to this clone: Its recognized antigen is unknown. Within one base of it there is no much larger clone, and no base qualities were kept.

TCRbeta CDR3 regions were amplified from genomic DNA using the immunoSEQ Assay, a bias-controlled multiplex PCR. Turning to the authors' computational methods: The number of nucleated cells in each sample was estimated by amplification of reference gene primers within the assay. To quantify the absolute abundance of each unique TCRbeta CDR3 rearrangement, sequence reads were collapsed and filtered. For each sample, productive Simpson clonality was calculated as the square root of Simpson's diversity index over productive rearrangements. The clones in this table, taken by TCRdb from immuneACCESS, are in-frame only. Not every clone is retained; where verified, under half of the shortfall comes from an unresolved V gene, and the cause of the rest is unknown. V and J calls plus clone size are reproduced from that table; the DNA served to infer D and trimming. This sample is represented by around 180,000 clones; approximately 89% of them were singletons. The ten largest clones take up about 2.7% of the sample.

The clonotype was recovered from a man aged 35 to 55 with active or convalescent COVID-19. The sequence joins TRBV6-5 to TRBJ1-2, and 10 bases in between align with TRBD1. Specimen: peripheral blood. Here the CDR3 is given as CASSYRQGAYYGYTF. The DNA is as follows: TGTGCCAGCAGTTATAGACAGGGGGCATACTATGGCTACACCTTC.